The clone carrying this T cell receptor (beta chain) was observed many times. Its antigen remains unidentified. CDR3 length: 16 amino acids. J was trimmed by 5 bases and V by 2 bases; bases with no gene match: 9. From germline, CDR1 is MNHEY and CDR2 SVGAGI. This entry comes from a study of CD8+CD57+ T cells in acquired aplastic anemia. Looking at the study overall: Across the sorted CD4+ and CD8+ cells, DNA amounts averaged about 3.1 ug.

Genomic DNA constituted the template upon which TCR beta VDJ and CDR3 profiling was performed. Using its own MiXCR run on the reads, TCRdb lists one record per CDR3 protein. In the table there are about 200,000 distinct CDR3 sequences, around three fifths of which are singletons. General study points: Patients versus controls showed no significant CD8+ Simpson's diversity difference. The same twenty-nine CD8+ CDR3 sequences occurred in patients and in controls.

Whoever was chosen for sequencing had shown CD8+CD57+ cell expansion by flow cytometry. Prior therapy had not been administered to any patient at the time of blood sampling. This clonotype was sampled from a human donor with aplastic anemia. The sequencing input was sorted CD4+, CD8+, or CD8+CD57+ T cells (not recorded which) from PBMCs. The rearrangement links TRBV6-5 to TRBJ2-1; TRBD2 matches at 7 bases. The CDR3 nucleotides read TGTGCCAGCAGTTACGAGGCTAGCGGATCTAACAATGAGCAGTTCTTC. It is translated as CASSYEASGSNNEQFF.